The source of this T cell receptor beta chain is a study of regulatory T cells in long-lasting Graves disease. Findings of the study overall: Persistent patients shared more public clonotypes (about 2,600) than new patients (about 960). The study found lower TCR diversity in persistent Graves' patients than in newly diagnosed ones. Favored usage of TRBV28, TRBJ1-2 and TRBJ2-5 was recorded in persistent disease.

Many counts were recorded for this clonotype. What it binds is not known. Arm-PCR of CDR3 regions with iRepertoire HTBI primers generated TCR beta libraries. TCRdb passed the multiplex PCR reads through MiXCR, listing each CDR3 protein once. The sample includes 400,000 to 500,000 distinct CDR3 sequences, roughly 15% of them seen just once. This CDR3 contains 14 residues. CDR1 and CDR2 from the germline V gene are SGHAT and FQDESV (reference sequence). The ends were cut back, 1 base at V and 4 bases at J, with 9 bases in the middle. Time point noted: newly diagnosed GD, antithyroid drugs for less than 3 months. From PBMCs, RNA was extracted and then used to make the TCR library. This sample also belongs to another study, concerning T cells in Graves' hyperthyroidism and ophthalmopathy.

This clonotype originated in a woman in her twenties or thirties with Graves disease. The V call is TRBV11-1, the J call TRBJ2-3, with D unresolved. Sample: peripheral blood mononuclear cells (PBMCs), taken at new diagnosis, from a patient treated with antithyroid drugs. The CDR3 DNA reads as TGTGCCAGCAGCTTAGAAAGGGCATCAGATACGCAGTATTTT. Residues: CASSLERASDTQYF.